Judged by abundance, the clone carrying this T cell receptor (beta chain) is medium-sized (0.01 to 0.1%). This record belongs to a study of T cells after yellow fever vaccination. Study background: Markers CD3, CD45RA, CCR7 and CD95 served to sort the EM, EMRA, CM and Tscm memory subsets. SMART-Seq v4 Ultra Low Input prepared the low-cell-number fractions.

General study points: Repertoires obtained by FACS sorting could include abundant clonotypes that entered as contaminants from the bulk population.

TCRdb re-derived calls from the 5' RACE reads in MiXCR, one entry per CDR3 protein. The table shows approximately 34,000 distinct CDR3 sequences, with about 10% occurring only once. The material sequenced was PBMCs, either bulk or a sorted T-cell subset (CD4+, CD8+, memory, or dextramer-sorted; not recorded which), taken around 14 days after the first yellow fever vaccination. The receptor was derived from a man between 18 and 35 years old who received the YFV17D yellow fever vaccine.

CDR3: CSVDDGMGGYTF. DNA of the CDR3: TGCAGCGTTGACGACGGAATGGGTGGCTACACCTTC. This chain joins TRBV29-1 and TRBJ1-2; no clear D. The ends were cut back, 3 bases at V and 7 bases at J, with 12 bases in the middle. The CDR3 has 12 residues. The V gene's germline CDR1 is SQVTM and CDR2 ANQGSEA. The complete variable domain, with remaining parts taken from reference TRBV29-1 and TRBJ1-2, reads SAVISQKPSRDICQRGTSLTIQCQVDSQVTMMFWYRQQPGQSLTLIATANQGSEATYESGFVIDKFPISRPNLTFSTLTVSNMSPEDSSIYLCSVDDGMGGYTFGSGTRLTVV.